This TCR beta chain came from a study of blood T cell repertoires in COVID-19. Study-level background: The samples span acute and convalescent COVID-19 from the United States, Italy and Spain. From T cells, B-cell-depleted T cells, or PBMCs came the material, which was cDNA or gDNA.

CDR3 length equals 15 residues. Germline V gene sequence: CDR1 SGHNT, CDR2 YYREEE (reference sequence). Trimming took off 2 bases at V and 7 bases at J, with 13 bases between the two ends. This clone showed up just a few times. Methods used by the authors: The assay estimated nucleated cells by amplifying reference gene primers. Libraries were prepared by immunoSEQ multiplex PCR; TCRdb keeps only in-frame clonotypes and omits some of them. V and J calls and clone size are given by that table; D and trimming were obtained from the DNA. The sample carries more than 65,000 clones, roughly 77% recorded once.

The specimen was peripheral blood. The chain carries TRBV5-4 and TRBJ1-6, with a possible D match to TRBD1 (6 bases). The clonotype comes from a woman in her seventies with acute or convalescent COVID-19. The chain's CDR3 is CASSFGPGANSPLHF. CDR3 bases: TGTGCCAGCAGCTTTGGGCCAGGGGCCAATTCACCCCTCCACTTT.